This T cell receptor beta chain was profiled in a study of T cell responses to AZD1222 COVID-19 vaccine. Overall study: Pooling covered second doses at about 4 or about 12 weeks.

The protocol was immunoSEQ multiplex PCR, while the TCRdb copy is restricted to in-frame clones and leaves out a portion. Of about 97,000 clones detected, about 88% appear once; the ten largest clones hold about 2.8%. The CDR3 loop spans 14 amino acids. Germline values: CDR1 GTSNPN, CDR2 SVGIG (reference sequence). V shed 5 bases and J 0 bases; nucleotides not matched to a gene: 3. Overall study results and limits: Most donors were white British and more were female, and clonal diversity was possibly underestimated. The CD4 TCRs associated with vaccination extended across spike and predominated at 160-218 and 743-854.

Concerning this clone itself: The antigen remains undetermined.

The source is an adult in good health. The sample consisted of peripheral blood, taken on day 0 of AZD1222 vaccination. This chain joins TRBV30 and TRBJ2-4; 8 bases are shared with TRBD2. For the CDR3, the DNA is TGTGCCTGGGGACTAGCAGCAGCCAAAAACATTCAGTACTTC. Residues: CAWGLAAAKNIQYF.